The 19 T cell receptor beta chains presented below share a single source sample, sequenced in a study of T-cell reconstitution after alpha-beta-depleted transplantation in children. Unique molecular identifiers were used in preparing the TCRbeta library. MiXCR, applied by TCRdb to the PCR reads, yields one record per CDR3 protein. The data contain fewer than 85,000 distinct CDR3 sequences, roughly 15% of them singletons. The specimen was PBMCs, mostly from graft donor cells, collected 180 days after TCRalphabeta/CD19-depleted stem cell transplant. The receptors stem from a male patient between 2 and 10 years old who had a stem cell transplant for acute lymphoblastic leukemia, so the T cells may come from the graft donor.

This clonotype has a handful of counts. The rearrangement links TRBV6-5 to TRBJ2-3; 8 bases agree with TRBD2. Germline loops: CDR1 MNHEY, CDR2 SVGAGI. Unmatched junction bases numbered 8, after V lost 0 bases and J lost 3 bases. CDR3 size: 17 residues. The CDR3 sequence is CASSYSISSGVTDTQYF. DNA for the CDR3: TGTGCCAGCAGTTACTCGATTAGTAGCGGGGTAACAGATACGCAGTATTTT.

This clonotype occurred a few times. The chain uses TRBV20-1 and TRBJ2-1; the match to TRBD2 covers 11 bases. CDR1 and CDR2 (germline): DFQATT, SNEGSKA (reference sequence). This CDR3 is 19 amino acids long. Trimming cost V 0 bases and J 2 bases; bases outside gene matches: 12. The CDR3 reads CSARDLLAGGPRTYNEQFF. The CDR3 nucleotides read TGCAGTGCTAGAGATTTGCTAGCGGGGGGCCCGCGGACCTACAATGAGCAGTTCTTC.

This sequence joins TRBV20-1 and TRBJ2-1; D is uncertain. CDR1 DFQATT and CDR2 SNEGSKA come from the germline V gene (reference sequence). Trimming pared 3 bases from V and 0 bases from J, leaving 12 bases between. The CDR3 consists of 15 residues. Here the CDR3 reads CSARHFARSYNEQFF. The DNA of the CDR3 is TGCAGTGCTAGGCATTTCGCCCGCTCCTACAATGAGCAGTTCTTC.

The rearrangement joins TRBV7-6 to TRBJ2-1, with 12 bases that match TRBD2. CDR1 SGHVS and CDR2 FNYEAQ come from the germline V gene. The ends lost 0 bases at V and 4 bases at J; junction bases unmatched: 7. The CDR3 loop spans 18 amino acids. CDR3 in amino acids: CASSLAASGGARYNEQFF. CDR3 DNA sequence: TGTGCCAGCAGCTTAGCGGCTAGCGGGGGGGCCAGGTACAATGAGCAGTTCTTC.

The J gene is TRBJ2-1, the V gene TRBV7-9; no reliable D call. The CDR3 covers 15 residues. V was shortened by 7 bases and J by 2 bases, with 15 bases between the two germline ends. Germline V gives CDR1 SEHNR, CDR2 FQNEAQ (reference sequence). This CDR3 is CASTPQSRPYNEQFF. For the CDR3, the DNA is TGTGCCAGCACCCCCCAGAGTCGGCCCTACAATGAGCAGTTCTTC.

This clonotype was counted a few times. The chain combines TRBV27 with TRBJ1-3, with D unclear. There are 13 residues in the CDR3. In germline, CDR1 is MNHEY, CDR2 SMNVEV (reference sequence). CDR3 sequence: CPRQWVSGNTIYF. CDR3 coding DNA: TGTCCGAGGCAATGGGTCTCTGGAAACACCATATATTTT.

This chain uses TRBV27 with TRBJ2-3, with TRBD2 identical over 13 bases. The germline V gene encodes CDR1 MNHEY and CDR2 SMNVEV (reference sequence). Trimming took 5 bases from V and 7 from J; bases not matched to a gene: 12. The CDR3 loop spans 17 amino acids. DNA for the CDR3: TGTGCCAGCAGTCAGGCAGTCGGACTAGCGGGGGTCAATACGCAGTATTTT. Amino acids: CASSQAVGLAGVNTQYF.

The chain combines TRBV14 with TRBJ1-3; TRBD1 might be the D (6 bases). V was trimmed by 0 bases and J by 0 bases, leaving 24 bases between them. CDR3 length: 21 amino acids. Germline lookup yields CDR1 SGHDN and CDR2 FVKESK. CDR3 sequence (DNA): TGTGCCAGCAGCCAAGATAGGGGGTCCGGACCCTTACCCAACTCTGGAAACACCATATATTTT. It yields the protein CASSQDRGSGPLPNSGNTIYF.

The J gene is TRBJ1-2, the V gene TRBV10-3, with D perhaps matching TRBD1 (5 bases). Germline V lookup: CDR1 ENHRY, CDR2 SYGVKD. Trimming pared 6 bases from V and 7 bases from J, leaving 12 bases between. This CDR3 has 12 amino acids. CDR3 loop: CAIRSGLFGYTF. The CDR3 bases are TGTGCCATCAGGTCGGGACTCTTTGGCTACACCTTC.

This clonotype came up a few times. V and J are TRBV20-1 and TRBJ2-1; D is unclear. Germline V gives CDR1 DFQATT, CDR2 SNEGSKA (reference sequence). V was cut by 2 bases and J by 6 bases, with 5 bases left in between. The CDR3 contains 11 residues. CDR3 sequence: CSARPTNEQFF. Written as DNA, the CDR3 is TGCAGTGCTAGACCGACCAATGAGCAGTTCTTC.

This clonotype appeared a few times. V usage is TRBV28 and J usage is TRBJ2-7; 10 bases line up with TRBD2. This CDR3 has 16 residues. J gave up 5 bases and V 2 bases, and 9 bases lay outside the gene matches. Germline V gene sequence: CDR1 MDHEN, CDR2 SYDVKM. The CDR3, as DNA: TGTGCCAGCAGTTTAATTCTAGCGGGAGAACCTAACGAGCAGTACTTC. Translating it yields CASSLILAGEPNEQYF.

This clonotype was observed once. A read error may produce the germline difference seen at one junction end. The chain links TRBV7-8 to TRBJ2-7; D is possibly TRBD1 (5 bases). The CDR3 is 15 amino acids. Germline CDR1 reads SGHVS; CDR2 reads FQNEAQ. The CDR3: CACSLSETVSYEQYF. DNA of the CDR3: TGTGCCTGCAGCTTATCCGAGACAGTCTCCTACGAGCAGTACTTC.

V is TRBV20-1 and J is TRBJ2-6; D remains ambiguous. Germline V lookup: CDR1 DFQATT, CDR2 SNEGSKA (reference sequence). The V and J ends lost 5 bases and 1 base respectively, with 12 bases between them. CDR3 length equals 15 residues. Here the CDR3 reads CSASRGSSGANVLTF. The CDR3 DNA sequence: TGCAGTGCTTCCCGAGGTTCTTCTGGGGCCAACGTCCTGACTTTC.

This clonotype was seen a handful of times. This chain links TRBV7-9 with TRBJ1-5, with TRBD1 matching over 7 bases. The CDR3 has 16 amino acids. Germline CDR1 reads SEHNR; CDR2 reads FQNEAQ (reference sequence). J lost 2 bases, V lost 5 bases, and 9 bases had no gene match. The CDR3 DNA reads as TGTGCCAGCAGCGCCACAGGGGTACACGGCAATCAGCCCCAGCATTTT. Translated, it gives CASSATGVHGNQPQHF.

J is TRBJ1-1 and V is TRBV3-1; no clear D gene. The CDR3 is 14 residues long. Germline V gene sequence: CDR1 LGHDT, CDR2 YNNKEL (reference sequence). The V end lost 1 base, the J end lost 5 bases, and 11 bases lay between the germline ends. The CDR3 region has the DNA TGTGCCAGCAGCCAAGGGACGAAAAGTACTGAAGCTTTCTTT. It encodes CASSQGTKSTEAFF. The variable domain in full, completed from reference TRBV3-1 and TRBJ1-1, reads DTAVSQTPKYLVTQMGNDKSIKCEQNLGHDTMYWYKQDSKKFLKIMFSYNNKELIINETVPNRFSPKSPDKAHLNLHINSLELGDSAVYFCASSQGTKSTEAFFGQGTRLTVV.

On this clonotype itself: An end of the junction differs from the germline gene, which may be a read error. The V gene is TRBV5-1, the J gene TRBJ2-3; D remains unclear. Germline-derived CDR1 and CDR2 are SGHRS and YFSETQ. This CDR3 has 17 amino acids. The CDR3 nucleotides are TGCGCCAGCAGCTTGCCCCTCGGGCGGCCAAGCATAGATACGCAGTATTTT. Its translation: CASSLPLGRPSIDTQYF. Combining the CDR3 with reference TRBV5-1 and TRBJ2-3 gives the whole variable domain KAGVTQTPRYLIKTRGQQVTLSCSPISGHRSVSWYQQTPGQGLQFLFEYFSETQRNKGNFPGRFSGRQFSNSRSEMNVSTLELGDSALYLCASSLPLGRPSIDTQYFGPGTRLTVL.

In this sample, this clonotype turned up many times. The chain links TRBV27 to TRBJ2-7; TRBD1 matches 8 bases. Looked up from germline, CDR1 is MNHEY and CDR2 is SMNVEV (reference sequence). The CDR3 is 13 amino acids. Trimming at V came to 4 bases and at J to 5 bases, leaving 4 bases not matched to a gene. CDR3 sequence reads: CASSWGQVNEQYF. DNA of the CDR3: TGTGCCAGCAGTTGGGGACAGGTGAACGAGCAGTACTTC.

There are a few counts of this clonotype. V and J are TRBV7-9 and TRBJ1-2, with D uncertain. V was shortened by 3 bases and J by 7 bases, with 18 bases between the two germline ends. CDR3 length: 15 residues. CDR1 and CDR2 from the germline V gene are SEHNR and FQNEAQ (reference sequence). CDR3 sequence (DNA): TGTGCCAGCAGCTTCTCCCCGGGCCCCGGGTCTGGCTACACCTTC. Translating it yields CASSFSPGPGSGYTF.

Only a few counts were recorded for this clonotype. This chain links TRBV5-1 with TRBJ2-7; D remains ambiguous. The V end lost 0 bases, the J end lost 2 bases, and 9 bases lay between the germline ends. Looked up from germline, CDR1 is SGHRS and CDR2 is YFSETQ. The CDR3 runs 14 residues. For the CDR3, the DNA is TGCGCCAGCAGCTTGGCACGTTACACCTACGAGCAGTACTTC. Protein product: CASSLARYTYEQYF.